These 5 T cell receptor beta chains came from one sample sequenced in a study of blood T cells in healthy people across ages. Next came a second PCR, run for about 6 to 12 cycles, which used a sample-barcoded 5' primer along with a J-beta primer mix. TCRdb ran MiXCR on the 5' RACE reads and lists one entry per CDR3 protein. The table records around 780,000 distinct CDR3 sequences, 45% to 70% of them present only once. The specimen sequenced was blood. These receptors were obtained from a man aged 35-49 years in good health.

This clonotype has more than one count but fewer than ten. The gene calls are TRBV7-9 and TRBJ2-4; 12 bases line up with TRBD2. Germline V gene lookup returns CDR1 SEHNR and CDR2 FQNEAQ (reference sequence). The CDR3 contains 20 residues. The V and J ends lost 2 bases and 0 bases, in that order; junction bases with no gene match: 11. The CDR3 DNA follows: TGTGCCAGCAGCTTATCCTCGGCTAGCGGGGGGGTGATAGCCAAAAACATTCAGTACTTC. Translated: CASSLSSASGGVIAKNIQYF.

This CDR3 is CASSSLDRASYEQYF. CDR3 sequence (DNA): TGTGCCAGCAGCTCCCTGGACAGGGCCTCCTACGAGCAGTACTTC. The gene calls are TRBV7-8 and TRBJ2-7, with 8 bases that match TRBD1. The CDR3 totals 15 residues. The junction had 5 bases not matched to a gene; V was cut back by 4 bases and J by 0 bases. Germline V gene sequence: CDR1 SGHVS, CDR2 FQNEAQ.

This clonotype has a handful of counts. The chain is built from TRBV10-3 and TRBJ2-5, with D perhaps matching TRBD1 (5 bases). This CDR3 is 13 amino acids long. Germline V CDR1 and CDR2: ENHRY, SYGVKD. Trimming pared 6 bases from V and 5 bases from J, leaving 13 bases between. CDR3 coding DNA: TGTGCCATCAGCTCAGGGTCTGGGGAGACCCAGTACTTC. Translation: CAISSGSGETQYF.

J is TRBJ2-7 and V is TRBV10-3; D is unresolved. The ends were cut back, 0 bases at V and 7 bases at J, with 13 bases in the middle. The CDR3 loop spans 14 amino acids. Germline loops: CDR1 ENHRY, CDR2 SYGVKD. CDR3 residues: CAISESQGNNEQYF. CDR3 DNA: TGTGCCATCAGTGAGTCGCAAGGAAACAATGAGCAGTACTTC.

The CDR3 sequence is CASSNPGLGDEQYF. CDR3 DNA sequence: TGTGCCAGCAGTAACCCGGGTCTCGGCGACGAGCAGTACTTC. The V and J genes are TRBV28 and TRBJ2-7, with D unresolved. Germline V gene lookup returns CDR1 MDHEN and CDR2 SYDVKM. Trimming took 5 bases from V and 5 from J, leaving 16 bases between them. The CDR3 is 14 amino acids.